The clone carrying this T cell receptor (beta chain) was counted a few times. Isolation of PBMCs gave at least 7 million cells per sample. This sample was included in a study of blood T cells in healthy people across ages. The CDR3 totals 15 residues. Between the trimmed V and J ends, which lost 7 bases and 0 bases, there was a span of 13 bases. Looked up from germline, CDR1 is MDHEN and CDR2 is SYDVKM. Primers used in a second PCR of roughly 7 to 12 cycles were a sample-barcoded 5' primer and a J-beta primer mix. Using its own MiXCR run on the 5' RACE reads, TCRdb lists one record per CDR3 protein. Here the sample spans about 2 million distinct CDR3 sequences, less than 50% being singletons.

Sequencing was carried out using blood. V usage is TRBV28 and J usage is TRBJ2-1, with a tentative D call TRBD2 (5 bases). This clonotype was obtained from a woman in her thirties or forties in good health. The CDR3 nucleotides read TGTGCCAGCACCTTGGGAGCGTACTCCTACAATGAGCAGTTCTTC. Its protein is CASTLGAYSYNEQFF.